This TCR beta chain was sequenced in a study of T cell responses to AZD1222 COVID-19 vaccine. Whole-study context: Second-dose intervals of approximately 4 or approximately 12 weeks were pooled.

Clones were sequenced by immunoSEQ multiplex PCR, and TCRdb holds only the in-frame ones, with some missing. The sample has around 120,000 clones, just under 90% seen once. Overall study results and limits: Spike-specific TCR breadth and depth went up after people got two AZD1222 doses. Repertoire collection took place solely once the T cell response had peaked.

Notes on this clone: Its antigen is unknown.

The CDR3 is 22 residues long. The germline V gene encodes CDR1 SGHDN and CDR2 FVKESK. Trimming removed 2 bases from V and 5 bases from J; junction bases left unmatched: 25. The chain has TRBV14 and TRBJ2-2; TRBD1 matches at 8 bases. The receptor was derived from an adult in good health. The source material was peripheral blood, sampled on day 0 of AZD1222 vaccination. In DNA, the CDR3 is TGTGCCAGCAGCCAACCAACGACTTGGACAGGGTTAACTAATCCAGGGACCGGGGAGCTGTTTTTT. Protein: CASSQPTTWTGLTNPGTGELFF.